This T cell receptor beta chain was found in a study of blood T cells in healthy people across ages. Study in general: There was about one barcoded beta molecule captured by template switching per two T cells. Broader study findings: Diversity estimates drawn from one million T cells were deemed underestimates.

Next came a second PCR, run for about 7 to 12 cycles, which used a sample-barcoded 5' primer along with a J-beta primer mix. A template-switch adaptor containing 12 random nucleotides labeled each cDNA molecule. TCRdb fed the 5' RACE reads into MiXCR, producing one record per CDR3 protein. The table shows about 1,800,000 distinct CDR3 sequences, with 28% occurring only once. The sample holds many counts of this clonotype. As yet, its antigen is unknown. The germline V gene encodes CDR1 MDHEN and CDR2 SYDVKM. The germline V and J ends were trimmed by 8 bases and 6 bases, with 14 bases remaining between them. There are 13 residues in the CDR3.

V and J are TRBV28 and TRBJ1-5; D may be TRBD1 (5 bases). The sequence came from a woman aged 25 to 45 in good health. The sample was blood. In nucleotides, the CDR3 is TGTGCCAGCCAGACAGCCCCAGGTCAGCCCCAGCATTTT. Its translation: CASQTAPGQPQHF.